These T cell receptor beta chains were read from a single sample in a study of blood T cell repertoires in COVID-19. TCRdb keeps only in-frame clones here, not all; method: immunoSEQ multiplex PCR. The sample lists fewer than 400,000 clones, roughly 91% occurring once. Material: peripheral blood. These receptors all come from a woman in her 30s with COVID-19, enrolled during active disease. Both conserved end residues are part of each CDR3. The D gene is left open where the match is weak. Clone size is stated in some rows and not others, as once, few, many or a class when expanded.

abundance: -
d_gene: -
v_gene: TRBV18
j_gene: TRBJ1-1
CDR3nt: TGTGCCAGCTCACCGGACAGCGTCACGTCCGAAGCTTTCTTT
CDR3aa: CASSPDSVTSEAFF

abundance: -
d_gene: -
v_gene: TRBV2
j_gene: TRBJ1-3
CDR3nt: TGTGCCAGCACCATGACAGGCCCCTCTGGAAACACCATATATTTT
CDR3aa: CASTMTGPSGNTIYF

abundance: once
d_gene: -
v_gene: TRBV28
j_gene: TRBJ1-2
CDR3nt: TGTGCCAGCAGTTCTAGGGGGAGAGTTGGCTACACCTTC
CDR3aa: CASSSRGRVGYTF

abundance: -
d_gene: TRBD1
v_gene: TRBV5-1
j_gene: TRBJ2-7
CDR3nt: TGCGCCAGTGGACAGGGGATAGGCTACGAGCAGTACTTC
CDR3aa: CASGQGIGYEQYF

abundance: -
d_gene: -
v_gene: TRBV29-1
j_gene: TRBJ1-4
CDR3nt: TGCAGCGTTGAAGATCCCGGGAATAATGAAAAACTGTTTTTT
CDR3aa: CSVEDPGNNEKLFF

abundance: once
d_gene: -
v_gene: TRBV7-3
j_gene: TRBJ2-1
CDR3nt: TGTGCCAGCAGCTTAACAGCGACTAGTCTCCATGAGCAGTTCTTC
CDR3aa: CASSLTATSLHEQFF

abundance: -
d_gene: TRBD1
v_gene: TRBV2
j_gene: TRBJ1-5
CDR3nt: TGTGCCAGCACCCTGAACCTAGACAGGGGCAATCAGCCCCAGCATTTT
CDR3aa: CASTLNLDRGNQPQHF

abundance: -
d_gene: TRBD1
v_gene: TRBV6-5
j_gene: TRBJ1-5
CDR3nt: TGTGCCAGCTCGGGACAGGGGGGTCAGCCCCAGCATTTT
CDR3aa: CASSGQGGQPQHF

abundance: -
d_gene: TRBD1
v_gene: TRBV3-1/TRBV3-2
j_gene: TRBJ1-1
CDR3nt: TGTGCCAGCAGCCAAAACAGGGGCGGCACTGAAGCTTTCTTT
CDR3aa: CASSQNRGGTEAFF

abundance: -
d_gene: TRBD2
v_gene: TRBV24-1
j_gene: TRBJ2-3
CDR3nt: TGTGCCACCAGTCAAACTAGCGGGGGGTGGGCAGATACGCAGTATTTT
CDR3aa: CATSQTSGGWADTQYF

abundance: -
d_gene: -
v_gene: TRBV12-3/TRBV12-4
j_gene: TRBJ1-1
CDR3nt: TGTGCCAGCAGCCTAACAGAGACGGCTGAAGCTTTCTTT
CDR3aa: CASSLTETAEAFF

abundance: -
d_gene: TRBD1
v_gene: TRBV2
j_gene: TRBJ1-3
CDR3nt: TGTGCCAGCAGTGGGGGGACAGACCATCTGCCTGGAAACACCATATATTTT
CDR3aa: CASSGGTDHLPGNTIYF

abundance: -
d_gene: TRBD2
v_gene: TRBV19
j_gene: TRBJ2-1
CDR3nt: TGTGCCAGTAGTAGGGGCAGTACTAGCGGGAGCTCCTACAATGAGCAGTTCTTC
CDR3aa: CASSRGSTSGSSYNEQFF

abundance: -
d_gene: TRBD1
v_gene: TRBV19
j_gene: TRBJ1-1
CDR3nt: TGTGCCAGTAGCCGTGAAGGGGACAGAGTGAACACTGAAGCTTTCTTT
CDR3aa: CASSREGDRVNTEAFF

abundance: -
d_gene: TRBD1
v_gene: TRBV5-8
j_gene: TRBJ1-1
CDR3nt: TGTGCCAGCAGCTTGGCCCCCCAGGGGGAGCTTCAAGCTTTCTTT
CDR3aa: CASSLAPQGELQAFF

abundance: once
d_gene: -
v_gene: TRBV9
j_gene: TRBJ1-2
CDR3nt: TGTGCCAGCAGCGTGGGGACTACAGGTTCTGGCTATGGCTACACCTTC
CDR3aa: CASSVGTTGSGYGYTF

abundance: -
d_gene: -
v_gene: TRBV11-2
j_gene: TRBJ1-1
CDR3nt: TGTGCCAGCAGCTTCCGGGGTTATTCCACTGAAGCTTTCTTT
CDR3aa: CASSFRGYSTEAFF

abundance: -
d_gene: -
v_gene: TRBV7-2
j_gene: TRBJ2-3
CDR3nt: TGTGCCAGCAGCGTCGGGGGAAGCACAGATACGCAGTATTTT
CDR3aa: CASSVGGSTDTQYF

abundance: few
d_gene: TRBD1
v_gene: TRBV2
j_gene: TRBJ2-7
CDR3nt: TGTGCCAGCAGGAGGGACAGCGCGGGGCAGTACTTC
CDR3aa: CASRRDSAGQYF

abundance: once
d_gene: TRBD1
v_gene: TRBV9
j_gene: TRBJ2-7
CDR3nt: TGTGCCAGCAGCGTAGGGACAGGGGGATCCTACGAGCAGTACTTC
CDR3aa: CASSVGTGGSYEQYF

abundance: -
d_gene: -
v_gene: TRBV7-8
j_gene: TRBJ1-3
CDR3nt: TGTGCCAGCAGCCCAGCGCCCCGGTCAGGGTCCCCAACCCACACCATATATTTT
CDR3aa: CASSPAPRSGSPTHTIYF

abundance: few
d_gene: -
v_gene: TRBV19
j_gene: TRBJ1-1
CDR3nt: TGTGCCAGTAGTATAGACGGAAGGGGCGCTGAAGCTTTCTTT
CDR3aa: CASSIDGRGAEAFF

abundance: -
d_gene: -
v_gene: TRBV6-2/TRBV6-3
j_gene: TRBJ1-5
CDR3nt: TGTGCCAGCAGTGAGACCAGGACAGCTGGCAATCAGCCCCAGCATTTT
CDR3aa: CASSETRTAGNQPQHF

abundance: -
d_gene: -
v_gene: TRBV9
j_gene: TRBJ2-2
CDR3nt: TGTGCCAGCAGCGTAGCTGGCAGGGAATTAGCCGGGGAGCTGTTTTTT
CDR3aa: CASSVAGRELAGELFF

abundance: few
d_gene: -
v_gene: TRBV10-3
j_gene: TRBJ1-2
CDR3nt: TGTGCCATCAGGCTAGACGCTGGCTACACCTTC
CDR3aa: CAIRLDAGYTF

abundance: -
d_gene: -
v_gene: TRBV7-9
j_gene: TRBJ1-2
CDR3nt: TGTGCCAGCAGCTTAGCGCTGACGCCCGAGGCCCCTAACTATGGCTACACCTTC
CDR3aa: CASSLALTPEAPNYGYTF

abundance: -
d_gene: -
v_gene: TRBV7-2
j_gene: TRBJ1-2
CDR3nt: TGTGCCAGCAGCTTAGGGGGTAATCGGGGTGGCTACACCTTC
CDR3aa: CASSLGGNRGGYTF

abundance: -
d_gene: TRBD1
v_gene: TRBV4-2
j_gene: TRBJ1-2
CDR3nt: TGTGCCAGCAGCCAATGGGGACAGGGAGGGGACTATGGCTACACCTTC
CDR3aa: CASSQWGQGGDYGYTF

abundance: -
d_gene: -
v_gene: TRBV24-1
j_gene: TRBJ2-2
CDR3nt: TGTGCCACCAGTGATGCGGGGGAGCTGTTTTTT
CDR3aa: CATSDAGELFF

abundance: -
d_gene: -
v_gene: TRBV12-3/TRBV12-4
j_gene: TRBJ2-7
CDR3nt: TGTGCCAGCAGCCGGGACATTTATGAGCAGTACTTC
CDR3aa: CASSRDIYEQYF

abundance: -
d_gene: TRBD1
v_gene: TRBV29-1
j_gene: TRBJ1-2
CDR3nt: TGCAGCGTAGGGACAGGTAGTTTTAGTCGCTATGGCTACACCTTC
CDR3aa: CSVGTGSFSRYGYTF

abundance: few
d_gene: -
v_gene: TRBV12-3/TRBV12-4
j_gene: TRBJ1-1
CDR3nt: TGTGCCAGCAGTTGGACAGTGAACACTGAAGCTTTCTTT
CDR3aa: CASSWTVNTEAFF

abundance: -
d_gene: TRBD1
v_gene: TRBV10-3
j_gene: TRBJ1-2
CDR3nt: TGTGCCATCAGTGAGGGGCCCGGGACAGGTTATGGCTACACCTTC
CDR3aa: CAISEGPGTGYGYTF

abundance: -
d_gene: TRBD1
v_gene: TRBV11-2
j_gene: TRBJ1-1
CDR3nt: TGTGCCAGCAGCTCCTGGACAGGGAGGAACACTGAAGCTTTCTTT
CDR3aa: CASSSWTGRNTEAFF

abundance: -
d_gene: -
v_gene: TRBV20-1
j_gene: TRBJ2-6
CDR3nt: TGCAGTGCTAGTCTCCGGGGTGCGGCCGGGGCCAACGTCCTGACTTTC
CDR3aa: CSASLRGAAGANVLTF

abundance: -
d_gene: TRBD2
v_gene: TRBV6-4
j_gene: TRBJ2-1
CDR3nt: TGTGCCAGCAGTACTAGCGGGGGGTTCTACAATGAGCAGTTCTTC
CDR3aa: CASSTSGGFYNEQFF

abundance: -
d_gene: TRBD1
v_gene: TRBV15
j_gene: TRBJ2-1
CDR3nt: TGTGCCACCAGCGAGACAGGGGGGCTCTACAATGAGCAGTTCTTC
CDR3aa: CATSETGGLYNEQFF

abundance: few
d_gene: -
v_gene: TRBV2
j_gene: TRBJ2-1
CDR3nt: TGTGCCAGCAGTGACGCGGGAACCCGTGCCTACAATGAGCAGTTCTTC
CDR3aa: CASSDAGTRAYNEQFF

abundance: -
d_gene: -
v_gene: TRBV19
j_gene: TRBJ1-6
CDR3nt: TGTGCCAGTAGAAGTCTACAGGGTCGGGGCTATAATTCACCCCTCCACTTT
CDR3aa: CASRSLQGRGYNSPLHF

abundance: -
d_gene: -
v_gene: TRBV6-6
j_gene: TRBJ1-1
CDR3nt: TGTGCCAGCAGGTCACTCGGACAGGAAGCTTTCTTT
CDR3aa: CASRSLGQEAFF

abundance: -
d_gene: -
v_gene: TRBV10-3
j_gene: TRBJ1-5
CDR3nt: TGTGCCATCAGTCAGGGTCCCCACAATCAGCCCCAGCATTTT
CDR3aa: CAISQGPHNQPQHF

abundance: once
d_gene: -
v_gene: TRBV2
j_gene: TRBJ1-3
CDR3nt: TGTGCCAGCAAAAGGGAACAGGGTTCTGGAAACACCATATATTTT
CDR3aa: CASKREQGSGNTIYF